These 28 T cell receptor beta chains share one sample of origin, sequenced in a study of blood T cell repertoires in COVID-19. Produced via immunoSEQ multiplex PCR; TCRdb's table is partial and in-frame only. The sample records 300,000 to 450,000 clones, 70% to 90% being singletons. The sequenced sample consisted of PBMCs or T cells enriched from blood (not recorded which). These receptors were collected from a man younger than 40 who had recovered from COVID-19.

V is TRBV19 and J is TRBJ2-7; TRBD2 might be the D (6 bases). Between the trimmed V and J ends, which lost 8 bases and 2 bases, there was a span of 10 bases. The CDR3 is 12 amino acids. Germline V gene sequence: CDR1 LNHDA, CDR2 SQIVND (reference sequence). Here the CDR3 DNA reads TGTGCCAGTGGGAGGAACCCCTACGAGCAGTACTTC. The encoded protein is CASGRNPYEQYF.

This sequence joins TRBV15 and TRBJ1-2; no definite D call. V was shortened by 5 bases and J by 1 base, with 20 bases between the two germline ends. Germline CDR1 LNHNV, CDR2 YYDKDF (reference sequence). CDR3 size: 17 residues. CDR3: CATSSPLEGGLNYGYTF. The DNA of the CDR3 is TGTGCCACCAGCTCTCCCTTGGAGGGTGGGCTTAACTATGGCTACACCTTC. The full variable domain, completed using reference TRBV15 and TRBJ1-2, is DAMVIQNPRYQVTQFGKPVTLSCSQTLNHNVMYWYQQKSSQAPKLLFHYYDKDFNNEADTPDNFQSRRPNTSFCFLDIRSPGLGDTAMYLCATSSPLEGGLNYGYTFGSGTRLTVV.

The CDR3 reads CASARDYSETQYF. The CDR3 DNA follows: TGTGCCAGTGCCCGGGACTACTCAGAGACCCAGTACTTC. The genes are TRBV19 and TRBJ2-5; TRBD2 aligns across 7 bases. The CDR3 runs to 13 residues. Per the germline V gene, CDR1 is LNHDA and CDR2 is SQIVND (reference sequence). V shed 8 bases and J 4 bases; nucleotides not matched to a gene: 7. Complete variable domain (other parts from reference TRBV19 and TRBJ2-5): DGGITQSPKYLFRKEGQNVTLSCEQNLNHDAMYWYRQDPGQGLRLIYYSQIVNDFQKGDIAEGYSVSREKKESFPLTVTSAQKNPTAFYLCASARDYSETQYFGPGTRLLVL.

This clone was seen a single time. V is TRBV9 and J is TRBJ1-4; weak D call: TRBD1 (5 bases). The V and J ends lost 0 bases and 5 bases respectively, with 14 bases between them. Germline loops: CDR1 SGDLS, CDR2 YYNGEE. This CDR3 has 16 residues. For the CDR3, the DNA is TGTGCCAGCAGCGTAGTCCCCCAGGGTGCAAATGAAAAACTGTTTTTT. Its translation is CASSVVPQGANEKLFF.

The chain couples TRBV9 to TRBJ2-1; 8 nucleotides line up with TRBD2. CDR1 and CDR2 from the germline V gene are SGDLS and YYNGEE. V shed 0 bases, J shed 6 bases, and the junction held 5 bases outside the gene matches. The CDR3 has 15 amino acids. CDR3 region: CASSVAGGPVNEQFF. The CDR3 nucleotides are TGTGCCAGCAGCGTAGCGGGGGGGCCAGTCAATGAGCAGTTCTTC.

This sequence joins TRBV14 and TRBJ1-6; 9 bases line up with TRBD1. Trimming at V came to 5 bases and at J to 10 bases, leaving 6 bases not matched to a gene. This CDR3 has 14 amino acids. Germline V lookup: CDR1 SGHDN, CDR2 FVKESK. The CDR3 spells CASSETGGVSPLHF. The CDR3 DNA follows: TGTGCCAGCAGCGAAACAGGGGGCGTCTCACCCCTCCACTTT.

This clone was observed a single time. The V gene is TRBV10-3, the J gene TRBJ1-1, with 8 bases fitting TRBD1. The CDR3 has 14 residues. Trimming removed 5 bases from V and 5 bases from J; junction bases left unmatched: 7. Per germline, CDR1 ENHRY and CDR2 SYGVKD. The CDR3 protein is CAISTGTGWTEAFF. The CDR3 nucleotides read TGTGCCATCAGTACCGGGACAGGATGGACTGAAGCTTTCTTT.

The J gene is TRBJ1-5, the V gene TRBV7-2, with no clear D. The germline V gene has CDR1 SGHTA and CDR2 FQGNSA. V lost 0 bases to trimming and J lost 0 bases, with 12 bases between them. This CDR3 comprises 17 residues. In DNA, the CDR3 is TGTGCCAGCAGCTTAGCGATCCACAACTATAGCAATCAGCCCCAGCATTTT. The encoded protein is CASSLAIHNYSNQPQHF.

This rearrangement joins TRBV19 to TRBJ2-1; D is ambiguous. V was cut by 1 base and J by 0 bases, with 13 bases left in between. The CDR3 has 17 residues. Germline lookup yields CDR1 LNHDA and CDR2 SQIVND (reference sequence). DNA of the CDR3: TGTGCCAGTAGTATAGTGGTCCTACTGAGCTCCTACAATGAGCAGTTCTTC. Its translation is CASSIVVLLSSYNEQFF. The whole variable domain, remainder taken from reference TRBV19 and TRBJ2-1, is DGGITQSPKYLFRKEGQNVTLSCEQNLNHDAMYWYRQDPGQGLRLIYYSQIVNDFQKGDIAEGYSVSREKKESFPLTVTSAQKNPTAFYLCASSIVVLLSSYNEQFFGPGTRLTVL.

This chain connects TRBV5-1 to TRBJ1-2, with a weak D call TRBD1 (6 bases). V lost 4 bases, J lost 8 bases, and 18 bases lay in between. The germline V gene has CDR1 SGHRS and CDR2 YFSETQ. There are 14 residues in the CDR3. CDR3 amino acids: CASSPFLGARGYTF. The CDR3 DNA reads as TGCGCCAGCAGCCCGTTTCTGGGGGCTAGAGGCTACACCTTC.

V usage is TRBV28 and J usage is TRBJ1-5; maybe TRBD1 (5 bases). With 6 bases removed from V and 0 bases from J, the gap between germline ends came to 12 bases. Germline lookup yields CDR1 MDHEN and CDR2 SYDVKM. This CDR3 contains 15 residues. The CDR3 here is CASRPGGNSNQPQHF. The CDR3 DNA reads TGTGCCAGCAGGCCCGGGGGGAATAGCAATCAGCCCCAGCATTTT.

V usage is TRBV27 and J usage is TRBJ2-1, with D perhaps matching TRBD2 (7 bases). V lost 3 bases and J 12 bases, leaving 12 bases between the germline ends. Germline V CDR1 and CDR2: MNHEY, SMNVEV (reference sequence). The CDR3 extends over 12 amino acids. In DNA form, the CDR3 reads TGTGCCAGCAGTTTGGGGGGGCGGGGGCAGTTCTTC. Its protein is CASSLGGRGQFF.

This chain connects TRBV9 to TRBJ2-1; 10 nucleotides agree with TRBD2. CDR1 is SGDLS and CDR2 is YYNGEE in the germline V gene. V shed 5 bases, J shed 8 bases, and the junction held 13 bases outside the gene matches. The CDR3 is 16 amino acids. CDR3 amino acids: CASSPHLLAGKDEQFF. In DNA, the CDR3 is TGTGCCAGCAGTCCCCATCTACTAGCGGGGAAAGATGAGCAGTTCTTC.

V is TRBV19 and J is TRBJ1-6; no firm D call. Germline V gene sequence: CDR1 LNHDA, CDR2 SQIVND (reference sequence). CDR3 length: 17 residues. The ends were cut back, 6 bases at V and 0 bases at J, with 15 bases in the middle. The CDR3 sequence is CASSPLEAYSYNSPLHF. CDR3 in DNA: TGTGCCAGTAGCCCCCTGGAGGCTTACTCCTATAATTCACCCCTCCACTTT.

The chain links TRBV4-2 to TRBJ1-2; D is possibly TRBD1 (6 bases). The V gene lost 4 bases and the J gene lost 7 bases, with 13 bases spanning the gap. From germline, CDR1 is LGHNA and CDR2 YNFKEQ. There are 13 residues in the CDR3. This chain's CDR3 is CASSPDRDTGYTF. In DNA form, the CDR3 reads TGTGCCAGCAGCCCGGACCGGGACACTGGCTACACCTTC.

This clone was recorded once. V is TRBV7-2 and J is TRBJ1-4; 8 nucleotides line up with TRBD1. Germline V gene lookup returns CDR1 SGHTA and CDR2 FQGNSA. The CDR3 totals 15 residues. The junction had 13 bases not matched to a gene; V was cut back by 6 bases and J by 10 bases. CDR3 coding DNA: TGTGCCAGCAGTTCTCGCAGGGGGCCCAACGGAAAACTGTTTTTT. This codes for CASSSRRGPNGKLFF.

The V call is TRBV5-1, the J call TRBJ1-4; TRBD1 matches 7 bases. From germline, CDR1 is SGHRS and CDR2 YFSETQ. The V and J ends lost 4 bases and 4 bases, in that order; junction bases with no gene match: 10. The CDR3 runs to 16 residues. CDR3 DNA sequence: TGCGCCAGCAGCCCAATCGGGGGACAGCTTAATGAAAAACTGTTTTTT. Amino acid sequence: CASSPIGGQLNEKLFF.

V is TRBV28 and J is TRBJ2-7; perhaps TRBD1 as D (5 bases). Deletions cut 3 bases from V and 2 bases from J, with 11 bases between. This CDR3 spans 14 amino acids. Germline V gene data show CDR1 as MDHEN and CDR2 as SYDVKM. The CDR3: CASSFQGFPYEQYF. CDR3 nucleotide sequence: TGTGCCAGCAGTTTCCAGGGATTCCCCTACGAGCAGTACTTC. Full variable domain (rest looked up from reference TRBV28 and TRBJ2-7): DVKVTQSSRYLVKRTGEKVFLECVQDMDHENMFWYRQDPGLGLRLIYFSYDVKMKEKGDIPEGYSVSREKKERFSLILESASTNQTSMYLCASSFQGFPYEQYFGPGTRLTVT.

This clone was seen just once. J is TRBJ1-5 and V is TRBV29-1; D possibly corresponds to TRBD1 (6 bases). Germline values: CDR1 SQVTM, CDR2 ANQGSEA. CDR3 length: 12 amino acids. V lost 7 bases and J lost 4, with 11 bases in between. DNA of the CDR3: TGCAGCGCTCTAACAGGGAATCAGCCCCAGCATTTT. This encodes CSALTGNQPQHF.

The rearrangement joins TRBV14 to TRBJ2-7, with D unclear. In germline, CDR1 is SGHDN, CDR2 FVKESK. The CDR3 loop spans 17 amino acids. Trimming took 3 bases from V and 0 from J, leaving 18 bases between them. CDR3 in DNA: TGTGCCAGCAGCCAGAACCATGGGCCGAAGAGCTCCTACGAGCAGTACTTC. Protein: CASSQNHGPKSSYEQYF.

This chain joins TRBV5-1 and TRBJ2-7; D is possibly TRBD2 (6 bases). Germline V CDR1 and CDR2: SGHRS, YFSETQ. The germline V and J ends were trimmed by 7 bases and 5 bases, with 19 bases remaining between them. The CDR3 loop spans 14 amino acids. The CDR3 region has the DNA TGCGCCAGCGCTCCGACTAGGACCGTCCACGAGCAGTACTTC. This encodes CASAPTRTVHEQYF.

This clone appeared a single time. The genes are TRBV15 and TRBJ2-7, with a tentative D call TRBD1 (6 bases). V gave up 3 bases and J gave up 2 bases, with 14 bases separating them. The V gene's germline CDR1 is LNHNV and CDR2 YYDKDF (reference sequence). The CDR3 covers 15 residues. CDR3 loop: CATSSGQGTTYEQYF. The CDR3 nucleotides are TGTGCCACCAGCAGTGGTCAGGGGACAACCTACGAGCAGTACTTC. The whole variable domain, filled in from reference TRBV15 and TRBJ2-7, reads DAMVIQNPRYQVTQFGKPVTLSCSQTLNHNVMYWYQQKSSQAPKLLFHYYDKDFNNEADTPDNFQSRRPNTSFCFLDIRSPGLGDTAMYLCATSSGQGTTYEQYFGPGTRLTVT.

The chain links TRBV19 to TRBJ1-2; D remains unclear. Trimming shortened V by 7 bases and J by 7 bases, and 28 bases separated the two germline ends. CDR3 length: 17 residues. Germline-derived CDR1 and CDR2 are LNHDA and SQIVND (reference sequence). CDR3: CASNPGRLHKPPIGYTF. The CDR3 DNA reads as TGTGCCAGTAACCCGGGAAGGTTGCATAAACCGCCGATTGGCTACACCTTC. Based on the CDR3 plus reference TRBV19 and TRBJ1-2, the full variable domain is DGGITQSPKYLFRKEGQNVTLSCEQNLNHDAMYWYRQDPGQGLRLIYYSQIVNDFQKGDIAEGYSVSREKKESFPLTVTSAQKNPTAFYLCASNPGRLHKPPIGYTFGSGTRLTVV.

The gene calls are TRBV29-1 and TRBJ2-1; TRBD2 agrees at 9 bases. V lost 7 bases to trimming and J lost 9 bases; unmatched junction nucleotides: 10. The V gene's germline CDR1 is SQVTM and CDR2 ANQGSEA. CDR3 length: 13 residues. Here the CDR3 DNA reads TGCAGCGCAGCCCCTAGCGGGACTGGTGAGCAGTTCTTC. The encoded protein is CSAAPSGTGEQFF.

This chain links TRBV11-2 with TRBJ2-6, with a possible D match to TRBD2 (5 bases). V shed 5 bases and J shed 0 bases, with 17 bases lying between them. This CDR3 comprises 18 residues. Germline V gene data show CDR1 as SGHAT and CDR2 as FQNNGV. CDR3 region: CASSPWPIASSGANVLTF. CDR3 sequence (DNA): TGTGCCAGCAGCCCTTGGCCCATAGCGTCCTCTGGGGCCAACGTCCTGACTTTC.

The chain uses TRBV15 and TRBJ2-2, with D perhaps TRBD1 (6 bases). Trimming stripped 3 bases from V and 5 bases from J, with 10 bases between. The CDR3 extends over 14 amino acids. Germline V gene sequence: CDR1 LNHNV, CDR2 YYDKDF (reference sequence). The CDR3 bases are TGTGCCACCAGCAGGGGGGCAGTTACCGGGGAGCTGTTTTTT. This encodes CATSRGAVTGELFF.

This chain uses TRBV5-4 with TRBJ1-1; D not certain. Germline V gene sequence: CDR1 SGHNT, CDR2 YYREEE (reference sequence). With 0 bases removed from V and 3 bases from J, the gap between germline ends came to 9 bases. The CDR3 is made up of 14 amino acids. The CDR3 region has the DNA TGTGCCAGCAGCTTGGACAGAAGGTACACTGAAGCTTTCTTT. Its protein product is CASSLDRRYTEAFF.

Details on this clone: This CDR3 is also generated by other DNA sequences in the sample. The V call is TRBV30, the J call TRBJ1-5; D gene unclear. The length of the CDR3 is 14 residues. Per germline, CDR1 GTSNPN and CDR2 SVGIG (reference sequence). The V and J ends lost 0 bases and 3 bases respectively, with 9 bases between them. DNA of the CDR3: TGTGCCTGGAGTGTCGGAGGGTTCAATCAGCCCCAGCATTTT. Its protein is CAWSVGGFNQPQHF.